This TCR beta chain was sequenced for a study of human T cells and chemical hapten exposure. Germline CDR1 and CDR2: SGHTA and FQGNSA. CDR3 size: 13 residues. Trimming stripped 2 bases from V and 6 bases from J, with 10 bases between. As to time point: patch test 1, 2 weeks after DPC sensitization. Stated treatment: therapeutic diphenylcyclopropenone sensitization with weekly scalp DPC. TCRdb re-analysed the RACE reads in MiXCR, keeping a single row per CDR3 protein. This table has about 340,000 distinct CDR3 sequences, roughly 6.9% appearing once. Sequenced here: whole blood, sampled in connection with sensitization to the hapten diphenylcyclopropenone (DPC). The chain has TRBV7-2 and TRBJ1-2, with D possibly TRBD1 on 5 matching bases. The sequence came from a woman aged 18 to 35 with alopecia areata. Some clones in this sample may be carry-over from other donors' samples. The chain's CDR3 is CASSLLQANGYTF. CDR3 nucleotide sequence: TGTGCCAGCAGCTTACTACAGGCAAATGGCTACACCTTC.